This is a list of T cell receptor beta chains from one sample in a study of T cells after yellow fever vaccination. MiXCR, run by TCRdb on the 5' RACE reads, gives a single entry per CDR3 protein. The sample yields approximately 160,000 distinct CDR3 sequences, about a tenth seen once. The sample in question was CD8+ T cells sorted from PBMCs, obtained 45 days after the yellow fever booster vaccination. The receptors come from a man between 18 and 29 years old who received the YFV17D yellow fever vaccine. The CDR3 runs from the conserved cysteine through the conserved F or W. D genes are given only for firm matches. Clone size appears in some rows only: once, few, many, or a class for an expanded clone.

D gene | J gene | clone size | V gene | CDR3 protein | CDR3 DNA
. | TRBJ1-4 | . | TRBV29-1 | CSARMSGTPWEKLFF | TGCAGCGCCCGGATGTCGGGGACCCCTTGGGAAAAACTGTTTTTT
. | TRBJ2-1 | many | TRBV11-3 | CASSQKQGDYNEQFF | TGTGCCAGCAGCCAAAAACAGGGAGACTACAATGAGCAGTTCTTC
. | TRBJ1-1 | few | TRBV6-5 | CASSYSRGGGTEAFF | TGTGCCAGCAGTTACTCGAGAGGTGGGGGGACTGAAGCTTTCTTT
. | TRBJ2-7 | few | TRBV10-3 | CAISESLGGPWQYF | TGTGCCATCAGTGAGTCGCTCGGGGGACCCTGGCAGTACTTC
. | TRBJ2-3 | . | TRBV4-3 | CASSQAWSTDTQYF | TGCGCCAGCAGCCAGGCTTGGAGCACAGATACGCAGTATTTT
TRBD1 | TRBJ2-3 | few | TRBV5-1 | CASTYGGTGLAGDTQYF | TGCGCCAGCACCTACGGAGGGACAGGGCTGGCGGGAGATACGCAGTATTTT
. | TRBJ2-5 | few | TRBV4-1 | CASSLRVQETQYF | TGCGCCAGCAGCCTTAGGGTCCAAGAGACCCAGTACTTC
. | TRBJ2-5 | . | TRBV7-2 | CASSLAGGRQETQYF | TGTGCCAGCAGCTTAGCGGGGGGGCGGCAAGAGACCCAGTACTTC
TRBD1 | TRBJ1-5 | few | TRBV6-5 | CASSSFQDRGSNQPQHF | TGTGCCAGCAGTTCTTTCCAGGACAGGGGTAGCAATCAGCCCCAGCATTTT
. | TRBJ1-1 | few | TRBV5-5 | CASSSPGRRLEAFF | TGTGCCAGCAGCTCCCCGGGCAGGCGACTTGAAGCTTTCTTT
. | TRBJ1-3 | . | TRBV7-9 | CASSPRNTIYF | TGTGCCAGCAGCCCCAGAAACACCATATATTTT
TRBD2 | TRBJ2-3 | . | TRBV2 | CASSEIGTSGPDTQYF | TGTGCCAGCAGTGAAATAGGGACTAGCGGGCCAGATACGCAGTATTTT
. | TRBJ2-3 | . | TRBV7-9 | CASTFWTDTQYF | TGTGCCAGCACCTTCTGGACAGATACGCAGTATTTT
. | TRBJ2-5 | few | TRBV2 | CASSETPGDMGETQYF | TGTGCCAGCAGCGAAACCCCCGGAGATATGGGGGAGACCCAGTACTTC
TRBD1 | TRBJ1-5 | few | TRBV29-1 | CSVEDGSGGEPQHF | TGCAGCGTTGAAGATGGGTCAGGGGGGGAGCCCCAGCATTTT
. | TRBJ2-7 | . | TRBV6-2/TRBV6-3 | CASSYIAGTYEQYF | TGTGCCAGCAGTTACATAGCAGGGACTTACGAGCAGTACTTC
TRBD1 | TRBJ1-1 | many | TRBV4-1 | CASSQVTIGTGYTEAFF | TGCGCCAGCAGCCAAGTAACTATAGGGACAGGGTACACTGAAGCTTTCTTT
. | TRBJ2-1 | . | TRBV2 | CASSEGLLRTEQFF | TGTGCCAGCAGTGAAGGGCTTTTGCGGACGGAGCAGTTCTTC
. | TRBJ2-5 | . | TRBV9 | CASSDSSRLGETQYF | TGTGCCAGCAGTGATAGCTCCCGGTTGGGGGAGACCCAGTACTTC
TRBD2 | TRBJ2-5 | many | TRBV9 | CASSVGDYPQETQYF | TGTGCCAGCAGCGTAGGGGACTACCCCCAGGAGACCCAGTACTTC
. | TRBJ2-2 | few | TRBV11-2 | CASEGNTGELFF | TGTGCCAGTGAGGGGAACACCGGGGAGCTGTTTTTT
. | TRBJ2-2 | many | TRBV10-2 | CASSEGAGSSGELFF | TGCGCCAGCAGTGAGGGGGCAGGGTCATCCGGGGAGCTGTTTTTT
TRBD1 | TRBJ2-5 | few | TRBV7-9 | CASRTGGETQYF | TGTGCCAGCCGGACAGGGGGGGAGACCCAGTACTTC
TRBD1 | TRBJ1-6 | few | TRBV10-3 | CAISDRTGRSYNSPLHF | TGTGCCATCAGTGATAGGACAGGGAGGTCCTATAATTCACCCCTCCACTTT
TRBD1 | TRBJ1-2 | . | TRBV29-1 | CSVWTPDRGDYGYTF | TGCAGCGTTTGGACCCCGGACAGGGGAGACTATGGCTACACCTTC
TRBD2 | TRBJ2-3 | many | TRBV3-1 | CASSQRPTSGGDSTDTQYF | TGTGCCAGCAGCCAACGCCCAACTAGCGGGGGGGATAGCACAGATACGCAGTATTTT
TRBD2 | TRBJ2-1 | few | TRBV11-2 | CASSLVGSGGGDEQFF | TGTGCCAGCAGCTTAGTTGGTAGCGGGGGCGGAGATGAGCAGTTCTTC
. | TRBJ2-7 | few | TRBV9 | CASSGGLSYEQYF | TGTGCCAGCAGCGGGGGGCTTTCCTACGAGCAGTACTTC